These T cell receptor beta chains were read from a single sample in a study of T cell responses to AZD1222 COVID-19 vaccine. Produced via immunoSEQ multiplex PCR; TCRdb's table is partial and in-frame only. The sample has approximately 110,000 clones, around 88% seen once; the top ten hold less than 6.5%. The sample consisted of peripheral blood, taken 28 days after the second AZD1222 dose. The receptors shown here come from an adult who received the AZD1222 COVID-19 vaccine. Each CDR3 is given with its conserved first and last residue. D genes are given only for firm matches. Size tells how often a clone was seen (once, few, many) or the class of an expanded clone, and some rows leave it out.

TRBV19,TRBD1,TRBJ1-3,NA,15,TGTGCCAGTAGTATCGGGACAGGGAGGGGAAACACCATATATTTT,CASSIGTGRGNTIYF
TRBV18,NA,TRBJ1-2,NA,15,TGTGCCAGCTCACCATTTGAAGGGCAGAAATATGGCTACACCTTC,CASSPFEGQKYGYTF
TRBV7-9,NA,TRBJ2-4,NA,12,TGTGCCAGCAGCTTATCCGCGGACATTCAGTACTTC,CASSLSADIQYF
TRBV4-3,NA,TRBJ2-1,once,17,TGCGCCAGCAGCCAAGATCGGAGACAGGGAGGCCTCAATGAGCAGTTCTTC,CASSQDRRQGGLNEQFF
TRBV2,NA,TRBJ1-1,NA,13,TGTGCCAGCCAAAGACAGGAGGGGACTGAAGCTTTCTTT,CASQRQEGTEAFF
TRBV5-1,NA,TRBJ1-6,NA,15,TGCGCCAGCAGCTTGGATAGCTCCTATAATTCACCCCTCCACTTT,CASSLDSSYNSPLHF
TRBV7-6,NA,TRBJ1-5,NA,13,TGTGCCAGCAGCTTAAATAGCAATCAGCCCCAGCATTTT,CASSLNSNQPQHF
TRBV7-3,NA,TRBJ2-1,few,15,TGTGCCAGCAGCCCAGTGGCGTCCACCAATGATGTGCAGTTCTTC,CASSPVASTNDVQFF
TRBV4-1,NA,TRBJ2-2,NA,16,TGCGCCAGCAGCCAAGTCGACAGTCTTTACACCGGGGAGCTGTTTTTT,CASSQVDSLYTGELFF
TRBV29-1,TRBD1,TRBJ2-2,NA,15,TGCAGCGTAAAGACAGGGCAAACTTTGGCCGGGGAGCTGTTTTTT,CSVKTGQTLAGELFF
TRBV7-6,NA,TRBJ2-3,NA,13,TGTGCCAGCAGCCCCATCCCCACAGATACGCAGTATTTT,CASSPIPTDTQYF
TRBV6-2/TRBV6-3,TRBD1,TRBJ1-3,NA,15,TGTGCCAGCAGTTACAGCAGGGGGCAAGGAAACACCATATATTTT,CASSYSRGQGNTIYF
TRBV5-1,NA,TRBJ1-3,NA,15,TGCGCCAGCAGCTCGGACGGGAACTCTGGAAACACCATATATTTT,CASSSDGNSGNTIYF
TRBV27,TRBD2,TRBJ2-2,NA,16,TGTGCCAGCAGTTTATTCGGCGGGGGGGGTCCCGGGGAGCTGTTTTTT,CASSLFGGGGPGELFF
TRBV27,NA,TRBJ1-5,NA,15,TGTGCCAGCAGTTTAGGGGGGGGGTCTAATCAGCCCCAGCATTTT,CASSLGGGSNQPQHF
TRBV9,TRBD2,TRBJ2-7,NA,16,TGTGCCAGCAGCGTAGCGCGGTCGGGGGGAAGTTACGAGCAGTACTTC,CASSVARSGGSYEQYF
TRBV28,NA,TRBJ1-1,NA,13,TGTGCCAGCACCCTGACTCTGAACACTGAAGCTTTCTTT,CASTLTLNTEAFF
TRBV19,NA,TRBJ2-4,NA,15,TGTGCCAGTAATGACAAACTTCTAGCCAAAAACATTCAGTACTTC,CASNDKLLAKNIQYF
TRBV12-5,NA,TRBJ1-3,NA,16,TGTGCTAGTGGTTTGGTACTTGAAGGTTCCGGAAACACCATATATTTT,CASGLVLEGSGNTIYF
TRBV19,NA,TRBJ1-2,once,14,TGTGCCAGTAGTTTTAGCGGAGCCCCTCATGGCTACACCTTC,CASSFSGAPHGYTF
TRBV27,NA,TRBJ1-2,NA,14,TGTGCCAGCAGTTTCAGGGGCCCTAACTATGGCTACACCTTC,CASSFRGPNYGYTF
TRBV7-6,TRBD1,TRBJ1-6,NA,18,TGTGCCAGCAGCTTAAGCGTCAGGGGGACCTCCTATAATTCACCCCTCCACTTT,CASSLSVRGTSYNSPLHF
TRBV19,NA,TRBJ1-5,NA,13,TGTGCCAGTAGGTTCAGTGGCAATCAGCCCCAGCATTTT,CASRFSGNQPQHF
TRBV20-1,TRBD2,TRBJ2-5,NA,13,TGCAGTGCTAGTGGGCTAGCGGGGGAGACCCAGTACTTC,CSASGLAGETQYF
TRBV2,NA,TRBJ2-7,NA,13,TGTGCCAGCAGCAGGGACGGGACCTACGAGCAGTACTTC,CASSRDGTYEQYF
TRBV10-3,TRBD1,TRBJ2-7,NA,14,TGTGCCATCAGAGGATCGGACAGGGGCTACGAGCAGTACTTC,CAIRGSDRGYEQYF
TRBV14,NA,TRBJ1-4,once,15,TGTGCCAGCAGCCAAGACCGACATATTAATGAAAAACTGTTTTTT,CASSQDRHINEKLFF
TRBV7-3,NA,TRBJ1-1,once,14,TGTGCCAGCAGCCCCACAGGTACGAGGACTGAAGCTTTCTTT,CASSPTGTRTEAFF
TRBV23-1,TRBD1,TRBJ2-6,NA,16,TGCGCCAGCAGTCAGCGACAGGGGGCTGGGGCCAACGTCCTGACTTTC,CASSQRQGAGANVLTF
TRBV6-5,NA,TRBJ1-2,NA,12,TGTGCCAGCAGAAGGGCAGGCTATGGCTACACCTTC,CASRRAGYGYTF
TRBV25-1,NA,TRBJ1-4,NA,18,TGTGCCAGCCCACCCAACCTTCTCCCGGGTCGCCCTAATGAAAAACTGTTTTTT,CASPPNLLPGRPNEKLFF
TRBV29-1,TRBD2,TRBJ2-1,few,17,TGCAGCGTTGTCCCGTTTAGCGGGGGCCTATACTACAATGAGCAGTTCTTC,CSVVPFSGGLYYNEQFF
TRBV6-5,TRBD1,TRBJ1-2,NA,14,TGTGCCAGCAGCCGCGGGACAGGGTACTATGGCTACACCTTC,CASSRGTGYYGYTF
TRBV6-2/TRBV6-3,NA,TRBJ1-1,NA,16,TGTGCCAGCAGTTACCCGCCAAGGGGTAGCAGTACTGAAGCTTTCTTT,CASSYPPRGSSTEAFF
TRBV6-5,NA,TRBJ1-1,NA,15,TGTGCCAGCAGTTATTCGACTTCGAGGAACACTGAAGCTTTCTTT,CASSYSTSRNTEAFF
TRBV7-6,TRBD1,TRBJ1-4,NA,16,TGTGCCAGCAGCTTACTTCAGACAGGGACTAATGAAAAACTGTTTTTT,CASSLLQTGTNEKLFF
TRBV4-1,NA,TRBJ1-6,NA,16,TGCGCCAGCAGCCAAGAAGGCGGGGATACTAATTCACCCCTCCACTTT,CASSQEGGDTNSPLHF
TRBV5-6,NA,TRBJ1-3,NA,13,TGTGCCAGCAGCTTGAGCCAGACGGGCTCGTTATATTTT,CASSLSQTGSLYF
TRBV19,TRBD2,TRBJ2-7,NA,15,TGTGCCAGTAGTATTGGTCTAGCGGGGTCCTACGAGCAGTACTTC,CASSIGLAGSYEQYF
TRBV18,NA,TRBJ1-4,NA,15,TGTGCCAGCTCACCTGCAGAGTTCACTAATGAAAAACTGTTTTTT,CASSPAEFTNEKLFF
TRBV18,TRBD1,TRBJ1-1,NA,15,TGTGCCAGCTCACCATACAGGGGCGGGAGCACTGAAGCTTTCTTT,CASSPYRGGSTEAFF
TRBV7-3,TRBD1,TRBJ1-2,NA,14,TGTGCCAGCAGCTCCGGACAGGGCGAAGGTGGCTACACCTTC,CASSSGQGEGGYTF
TRBV10-1,NA,TRBJ2-3,NA,12,TGCGCCAGCGGAGACTGGGGGGATACGCAGTATTTT,CASGDWGDTQYF
TRBV18,NA,TRBJ1-2,NA,13,TGTGCCAGCTCACCAGCGACGGAGTATGGCTACACCTTC,CASSPATEYGYTF
TRBV6-2/TRBV6-3,NA,TRBJ1-6,NA,19,TGTGCCAGCAGTTACTCGAGGGACGGCTTTCGCTCCTATAATTCACCCCTCCACTTT,CASSYSRDGFRSYNSPLHF
TRBV28,NA,TRBJ1-6,NA,15,TGTGCCAGCAGTTTACCCCGGACGGGTAATTCACCCCTCCACTTT,CASSLPRTGNSPLHF
TRBV3-1/TRBV3-2,NA,TRBJ2-7,NA,18,TGTGCCAGCAGCCAAGATGGCCCCCCGGGGCCCCGCTCCTACGAGCAGTACTTC,CASSQDGPPGPRSYEQYF
TRBV12-3/TRBV12-4,NA,TRBJ1-6,NA,13,TGTGCCAGCGGGAGGAGGGTTAATTCACCCCTCCACTTT,CASGRRVNSPLHF